This passage covers 26 T cell receptor beta chains from one sample sequenced in a study of cytomegalovirus exposure and HLA in healthy donors. With 60 Vbeta and 13 Jbeta primers, the PCR was carried out. The protocol was immunoSEQ multiplex PCR, while the TCRdb copy is restricted to in-frame clones and leaves out a portion. The repertoire includes roughly 100,000 clones, 76% of them detected once, and around 8.4% sits in the top ten. Sequenced: PBMCs. The receptors were sampled from a man aged 40-55 years in good health and CMV-seropositive.

The chain links TRBV6-1 to TRBJ2-7; the D gene is possibly TRBD2 (6 bases). The CDR3 runs 15 residues. V dropped 6 bases and J dropped 0 bases, with 15 bases sitting between them. Germline values: CDR1 MNHNS, CDR2 SASEGT. The CDR3 DNA sequence: TGTGCCAGCAGCCCGGGACTTCCAATCTCCTACGAGCAGTACTTC. It translates to CASSPGLPISYEQYF.

The chain's CDR3 is CASSLGGRYEQYF. The CDR3 DNA sequence: TGTGCCAGCAGTTTAGGAGGGAGGTACGAGCAGTACTTC. The chain uses TRBV28 and TRBJ2-7, with a tentative D call TRBD2 (6 bases). The CDR3 is 13 residues long. Per the germline V gene, CDR1 is MDHEN and CDR2 is SYDVKM. V was pared by 2 bases and J by 4 bases, with 9 bases between.

The chain combines TRBV19 with TRBJ1-1; D call uncertain. The germline V and J ends were trimmed by 5 bases and 5 bases, with 12 bases remaining between them. The CDR3 runs to 13 residues. The germline V gene has CDR1 LNHDA and CDR2 SQIVND (reference sequence). The CDR3 protein is CASSASPGTEAFF. In DNA form, the CDR3 reads TGTGCCAGTAGTGCCTCCCCGGGTACTGAAGCTTTCTTT.

The chain carries TRBV7-9 and TRBJ2-7; D might be TRBD1 (6 bases). The V and J ends lost 0 bases and 4 bases respectively, with 13 bases between them. Germline loops: CDR1 SEHNR, CDR2 FQNEAQ (reference sequence). The CDR3 sequence is 15 residues long. The CDR3 DNA sequence: TGTGCCAGCAGCTTAGCGGACTTGGGGACATACGAGCAGTACTTC. Protein product: CASSLADLGTYEQYF.

This clone was seen a handful of times. The chain links TRBV7-9 to TRBJ2-1; D may be TRBD2 (5 bases). The CDR3 length is 13 residues. V lost 3 bases to trimming and J lost 9 bases, with 12 bases between them. Germline CDR1 is SEHNR and CDR2 is FQNEAQ (reference sequence). CDR3 residues: CASSLRGESEQFF. Here the CDR3 DNA reads TGTGCCAGCAGCTTGCGTGGGGAGAGTGAGCAGTTCTTC.

DNA of the CDR3: TGTGCCAGCAGCTTGGGGTTCACGGACACCGGGGAGCTGTTTTTT. This sequence encodes CASSLGFTDTGELFF. The chain employs TRBV5-4 and TRBJ2-2; D gene uncertain. V lost 0 bases to trimming and J lost 3 bases, with 9 bases between them. The CDR3 has 15 residues. Germline V CDR1 and CDR2: SGHNT, YYREEE (reference sequence). The whole variable domain, remainder taken from reference TRBV5-4 and TRBJ2-2, is ETGVTQSPTHLIKTRGQQVTLRCSSQSGHNTVSWYQQALGQGPQFIFQYYREEENGRGNFPPRFSGLQFPNYSSELNVNALELDDSALYLCASSLGFTDTGELFFGEGSRLTVL.

This clone was seen a handful of times. V gene TRBV19 combines with J gene TRBJ2-1; a weak D match, TRBD2 (5 bases). This CDR3 spans 15 amino acids. Germline CDR1 reads LNHDA; CDR2 reads SQIVND (reference sequence). V was trimmed by 3 bases and J by 7 bases, leaving 16 bases between them. The CDR3: CASSMGFIRENEQFF. The CDR3 nucleotides are TGTGCCAGTAGTATGGGCTTCATTAGGGAGAATGAGCAGTTCTTC.

In its sample, this clone was seen a few times. The chain has TRBV6-6 and TRBJ2-5; a weak D match, TRBD2 (6 bases). The CDR3 covers 12 residues. Per germline, CDR1 MNHNY and CDR2 SVGAGI (reference sequence). Trimming pared 6 bases from V and 7 bases from J, leaving 12 bases between. CDR3 bases: TGTGCCAGCAGCCCCGACGGGGGGACCCAGTACTTC. This translates into CASSPDGGTQYF.

The V and J genes are TRBV7-9 and TRBJ2-5; TRBD2 matches at 9 bases. There are 16 residues in the CDR3. Germline V lookup: CDR1 SEHNR, CDR2 FQNEAQ (reference sequence). The V segment lost 2 bases and the J segment 3 bases; nucleotides outside the gene matches: 7. CDR3 in amino acids: CASSLMSTSGKETQYF. The DNA for the CDR3 is TGTGCCAGCAGCTTAATGTCGACTAGCGGAAAAGAGACCCAGTACTTC.

This clone was recorded once. CDR3 nucleotides: TGTGCCTGGGCAGGGGGCGGGTCCCATTCACCCCTCCACTTT. This translates into CAWAGGGSHSPLHF. The rearrangement links TRBV30 to TRBJ1-6; 8 bases are a match to TRBD1. CDR1 and CDR2 (germline): GTSNPN, SVGIG (reference sequence). The V segment lost 5 bases and the J segment 8 bases; nucleotides outside the gene matches: 8. The length of the CDR3 is 14 residues.

Only a few counts were recorded for this clone. The chain employs TRBV4-3 and TRBJ1-2, with 8 bases fitting TRBD1. After removal of 0 bases from V and 7 bases from J, the junction contained 7 bases not matched to a gene. Germline-derived CDR1 and CDR2 are LGHNA and YSLEER. This CDR3 region has 15 residues. The CDR3 reads CASSQDQGAHVGYTF. The CDR3, as DNA: TGCGCCAGCAGCCAAGACCAGGGGGCGCACGTTGGCTACACCTTC.

J is TRBJ1-1 and V is TRBV4-3; D may be TRBD1 (5 bases). The CDR3 is 15 residues long. V lost 0 bases, J lost 5 bases, and 13 bases lay in between. Germline V lookup: CDR1 LGHNA, CDR2 YSLEER. In DNA form, the CDR3 reads TGCGCCAGCAGCCAAGAGGGCAGGGCGTGGACTGAAGCTTTCTTT. Amino acid sequence: CASSQEGRAWTEAFF.

The chain combines TRBV27 with TRBJ2-7; D not resolved. The V gene's germline CDR1 is MNHEY and CDR2 SMNVEV (reference sequence). The V end lost 4 bases, the J end lost 1 base, and 8 bases lay between the germline ends. CDR3 length equals 13 residues. As DNA, the CDR3 is TGTGCCAGCAGTTGGGCGAGATCCTACGAGCAGTACTTC. Translation: CASSWARSYEQYF.

V is TRBV10-3 and J is TRBJ2-5; 12 nucleotides align to TRBD2. CDR1 is ENHRY, CDR2 SYGVKD, per germline. V lost 3 bases to trimming and J lost 5 bases; unmatched junction nucleotides: 7. CDR3 length: 16 residues. The CDR3 loop is CAISDSLAGGLETQYF. Written as DNA, the CDR3 is TGTGCCATCAGTGATAGCCTAGCGGGGGGGCTTGAGACCCAGTACTTC.

The V call is TRBV5-5, the J call TRBJ2-2; the D gene is possibly TRBD2 (6 bases). Per the germline V gene, CDR1 is SGHKS and CDR2 is YYEKEE (reference sequence). The CDR3 totals 15 residues. The V end lost 5 bases, the J end lost 0 bases, and 11 bases lay between the germline ends. This CDR3 reads CASSERAANTGELFF. In DNA form, the CDR3 reads TGTGCCAGCAGTGAGCGGGCCGCGAACACCGGGGAGCTGTTTTTT.

V is TRBV2 and J is TRBJ2-2; 8 positions match TRBD1. The germline CDR1 and CDR2 sequences are SNHLY and FYNNEI. The CDR3 is 14 amino acids. J lost 7 bases, V lost 7 bases, and 8 bases had no gene match. CDR3 protein: CASKGTGLSGELFF. Here the CDR3 DNA reads TGTGCCAGCAAAGGGACAGGTCTCAGCGGGGAGCTGTTTTTT.

This chain joins TRBV6-1 and TRBJ1-6; 9 nucleotides align to TRBD1. Losses at the gene ends were 5 bases for V and 11 bases for J; bases not matched to a gene: 10. Germline CDR1 and CDR2: MNHNS and SASEGT. This CDR3 is built from 15 residues. As DNA, the CDR3 is TGTGCCAGCAGTTCCCGGGACAGGGCCCTTCCACCCCTCCACTTT. This gives the protein CASSSRDRALPPLHF.

This rearrangement joins TRBV11-3 to TRBJ2-7; D is perhaps TRBD1 (6 bases). The V end was cut by 3 bases, the J end by 2 bases, with 8 bases between. Germline values: CDR1 SGHNT, CDR2 YENEEA. The CDR3 runs 13 residues. For the CDR3, the DNA is TGTGCCAGCAGCTTTCAGGGGACCTACGAGCAGTACTTC. Its translation: CASSFQGTYEQYF.

The chain couples TRBV28 to TRBJ2-7; 8 positions match TRBD1. The CDR3 contains 13 residues. Trimming took 8 bases from V and 6 from J; bases not matched to a gene: 9. Germline lookup yields CDR1 MDHEN and CDR2 SYDVKM. The CDR3 nucleotides read TGTGCCAGCGCACGGGGACAGGTCCCCGAGCAGTACTTC. Amino acid sequence: CASARGQVPEQYF.

The chain is built from TRBV5-1 and TRBJ2-1; TRBD1 aligns across 10 bases. After removal of 3 bases from V and 3 bases from J, the junction contained 3 bases not matched to a gene. This CDR3 has 15 residues. Germline CDR1 and CDR2: SGHRS and YFSETQ. CDR3 sequence (DNA): TGCGCCAGCAGCTGGGGGACAGGGGACTACAATGAGCAGTTCTTC. Its protein is CASSWGTGDYNEQFF.

The V gene is TRBV6-5, the J gene TRBJ2-3; 10 positions match TRBD1. Germline values: CDR1 MNHEY, CDR2 SVGAGI. The junction had 5 bases not matched to a gene; V was cut back by 4 bases and J by 1 base. The CDR3 consists of 16 residues. CDR3 in amino acids: CASSFTGTGGTDTQYF. The CDR3 region has the DNA TGTGCCAGCAGTTTTACCGGGACAGGGGGCACAGATACGCAGTATTTT.

The chain is built from TRBV7-2 and TRBJ1-4, with D tentatively TRBD1 (5 bases). The CDR3 consists of 14 residues. V dropped 5 bases and J dropped 8 bases, with 15 bases sitting between them. The germline V gene encodes CDR1 SGHTA and CDR2 FQGNSA. The CDR3 protein is CASSRSRVGEKLFF. The CDR3 DNA reads as TGTGCCAGCAGCAGATCCAGGGTGGGCGAAAAACTGTTTTTT.

This clone was detected a few times. The chain joins TRBV19 to TRBJ1-2, with 7 positions matching TRBD1. With V trimmed by 5 bases and J by 3 bases, 9 bases remained unmatched. The CDR3 sequence is 15 residues long. CDR1 is LNHDA, CDR2 SQIVND, per germline (reference sequence). The CDR3, as DNA: TGTGCCAGTAGTCCCAGGGACAGCCCAGACTATGGCTACACCTTC. It yields the protein CASSPRDSPDYGYTF. The full variable domain, rest sourced from reference TRBV19 and TRBJ1-2, is DGGITQSPKYLFRKEGQNVTLSCEQNLNHDAMYWYRQDPGQGLRLIYYSQIVNDFQKGDIAEGYSVSREKKESFPLTVTSAQKNPTAFYLCASSPRDSPDYGYTFGSGTRLTVV.

The CDR3 bases are TGTGCCAGCAGTTTAGGGGGCATCGGACAGCCCCAGCATTTT. This gives the protein CASSLGGIGQPQHF. The rearrangement links TRBV6-5 to TRBJ1-5; 7 bases fit TRBD1. This CDR3 comprises 14 residues. The J segment lost 7 bases and the V segment lost 4 bases, leaving 7 bases of the junction unmatched. Germline CDR1 reads MNHEY; CDR2 reads SVGAGI.

The V call is TRBV19, the J call TRBJ1-4; D ambiguous. There are 15 residues in the CDR3. V lost 1 base and J lost 5, with 11 bases in between. CDR1 and CDR2 (germline): LNHDA, SQIVND (reference sequence). The CDR3 sequence: CASSIGGSRNEKLFF. CDR3 DNA sequence: TGTGCCAGTAGTATAGGAGGGTCGAGAAATGAAAAACTGTTTTTT.

As regards this clone: Germline and junction disagree at one end, which may indicate a read error. The gene calls are TRBV6-1 and TRBJ2-4; D unclear. CDR1 and CDR2 from the germline V gene are MNHNS and SASEGT. This CDR3 spans 14 amino acids. This CDR3 reads CASSDLRAANSQYF. CDR3 nucleotide sequence: TGTGCCAGCAGTGATCTTCGAGCCGCCAACAGTCAGTACTTC.